The 30 T cell receptor beta chains given below trace back to one sample, sequenced in a study of blood T cell repertoires in COVID-19 (dated by TCRdb to between 2020 and 2021). Library preparation employed the immunoSEQ multiplex PCR assay. Sourced from immuneACCESS, this table was stored by TCRdb with only in-frame sequences that have V and J called. A share of the clones is absent; for the studies checked, an unresolved V gene accounts for under half, and the remainder has no known explanation. The sample data list around 200,000 clones, and around 75% of these were observed just once. Of the sample, over 5% is held by the ten largest clones. The source material was peripheral blood. Receptors originate from a woman aged 40 to 50 with COVID-19, enrolled during active disease.

The V and J genes are TRBV11-2 and TRBJ2-2; 7 bases align to TRBD1. The CDR3 runs to 17 residues. CDR1 SGHAT and CDR2 FQNNGV come from the germline V gene. V lost 0 bases and J lost 1; bases outside the gene matches: 5. The CDR3, as DNA: TGTGCCAGCAGCTTAGATTTCGGGACAGAGAACACCGGGGAGCTGTTTTTT. Encoded protein: CASSLDFGTENTGELFF.

The V and J genes are TRBV5-6 and TRBJ2-6; D is unresolved. CDR3 size: 13 residues. Germline V CDR1 and CDR2: SGHDT, YYEEEE. V was clipped by 3 bases and J by 15 bases, with 16 bases between them. The CDR3 coding sequence is TGTGCCAGCAGCTCCCCCGGGTTGGGTGACCTGACTTTC. The encoded protein is CASSSPGLGDLTF.

This chain connects TRBV7-2 to TRBJ2-7; 7 nucleotides match TRBD1. The junction had 13 bases not matched to a gene; V was cut back by 2 bases and J by 6 bases. Germline V lookup: CDR1 SGHTA, CDR2 FQGNSA. The length of the CDR3 is 16 residues. The CDR3 sequence is CASSLRDGTAQGEQYF. In DNA, the CDR3 is TGTGCCAGCAGCTTAAGGGACGGGACAGCGCAGGGCGAGCAGTACTTC.

V usage is TRBV2 and J usage is TRBJ1-1; unclear D gene. V gave up 5 bases and J gave up 6 bases, with 13 bases separating them. The CDR3 has 13 amino acids. Per the germline V gene, CDR1 is SNHLY and CDR2 is FYNNEI. In DNA, the CDR3 is TGTGCCAGCAGTCTTTTCCAGGATTCTGAAGCTTTCTTT. Protein product: CASSLFQDSEAFF.

This clone appeared a single time. The V call is TRBV5-1, the J call TRBJ2-5, with D perhaps TRBD2 (7 bases). This CDR3 region has 15 residues. Deletions cut 2 bases from V and 1 base from J, with 12 bases between. From germline, CDR1 is SGHRS and CDR2 YFSETQ. The CDR3 loop is CASSFGGGLQETQYF. The CDR3, as DNA: TGCGCCAGCAGCTTTGGGGGGGGCCTCCAAGAGACCCAGTACTTC. Full variable domain (remainder filled in from reference TRBV5-1 and TRBJ2-5): KAGVTQTPRYLIKTRGQQVTLSCSPISGHRSVSWYQQTPGQGLQFLFEYFSETQRNKGNFPGRFSGRQFSNSRSEMNVSTLELGDSALYLCASSFGGGLQETQYFGPGTRLLVL.

In the case of this clone: A read error may account for a junction end that differs from germline. The V gene is TRBV4-3, the J gene TRBJ1-4, with D uncertain. CDR1 LGHNA and CDR2 YSLEER come from the germline V gene. CDR3 length: 12 amino acids. The CDR3 sequence: CANSQDWGAPFF. As DNA, the CDR3 is TGCGCCAACAGCCAAGACTGGGGAGCTCCCTTTTTT.

The rearrangement uses TRBV5-5 and TRBJ1-3, with D tentatively TRBD1 (5 bases). Trimming took off 4 bases at V and 2 bases at J, with 22 bases between the two ends. CDR3 length: 18 residues. CDR1 is SGHKS, CDR2 YYEKEE, per germline (reference sequence). In DNA, the CDR3 is TGTGCCAGCAGCCCGAAGGGGTCCCGAGTTGACGCTGGAAACACCATATATTTT. The encoded protein is CASSPKGSRVDAGNTIYF.

The chain couples TRBV5-1 to TRBJ1-1; tentative D call: TRBD1 (6 bases). The ends were cut back, 9 bases at V and 0 bases at J, with 12 bases in the middle. CDR1 SGHRS and CDR2 YFSETQ come from the germline V gene. CDR3 size: 13 residues. The CDR3 spells CATSGTLNTEAFF. DNA for the CDR3: TGCGCCACCTCAGGGACATTGAACACTGAAGCTTTCTTT.

The chain joins TRBV25-1 to TRBJ2-2; D is unresolved. Trimming left V 1 base short and J 0 bases short, with 6 bases between. The germline CDR1 and CDR2 sequences are MGHDK and SYGVNS. This CDR3 region has 15 residues. This chain's CDR3 is CASSELRANTGELFF. The CDR3 DNA reads as TGTGCCAGCAGTGAATTGAGAGCGAACACCGGGGAGCTGTTTTTT.

The chain joins TRBV5-1 to TRBJ1-2; the D gene is possibly TRBD1 (6 bases). The CDR3 consists of 13 residues. The V gene's germline CDR1 is SGHRS and CDR2 YFSETQ. Trimming took 2 bases from V and 8 from J, leaving 13 bases between them. The CDR3 DNA is TGCGCCAGCAGCTTTTCAGGACAGCGAGGCTACACCTTC. Its translation: CASSFSGQRGYTF.

The genes are TRBV7-3 and TRBJ2-1; 9 bases line up with TRBD2. This CDR3 is built from 15 residues. Germline V CDR1 and CDR2: SGHTA, FQGTGA. Trimming removed 1 base from V and 8 bases from J; junction bases left unmatched: 6. This CDR3 reads CASSLMGGLADEQFF. The DNA of the CDR3 is TGTGCCAGCAGCTTAATGGGGGGACTAGCTGATGAGCAGTTCTTC.

The gene calls are TRBV7-9 and TRBJ2-7; a possible D gene is TRBD1 (5 bases). From germline, CDR1 is SEHNR and CDR2 FQNEAQ (reference sequence). This CDR3 has 13 amino acids. V gave up 6 bases and J gave up 6 bases, with 15 bases separating them. CDR3 amino acids: CASSAGFGREQYF. The CDR3, as DNA: TGTGCCAGCAGTGCAGGGTTTGGGCGCGAGCAGTACTTC.

CDR3: CASSQESGGAGTFRDEQYF. CDR3 sequence (DNA): TGTGCCAGCAGCCAAGAATCGGGCGGGGCAGGGACCTTTCGTGACGAGCAGTACTTC. This sequence joins TRBV14 and TRBJ2-7, with D maybe TRBD2 (6 bases). Per germline, CDR1 SGHDN and CDR2 FVKESK. V lost 0 bases and J 5 bases, leaving 26 bases between the germline ends. CDR3 length: 19 amino acids.

V is TRBV27 and J is TRBJ2-7, with 10 bases matching TRBD1. The CDR3 is 17 amino acids. The V segment lost 7 bases and the J segment 4 bases; nucleotides outside the gene matches: 16. The germline V gene encodes CDR1 MNHEY and CDR2 SMNVEV (reference sequence). The CDR3: CASTLRGDRGMGYEQYF. The CDR3 region has the DNA TGTGCCAGCACCCTAAGGGGGGACAGGGGCATGGGATACGAGCAGTACTTC.

The chain couples TRBV5-1 to TRBJ2-3, with TRBD1 matching over 9 bases. This CDR3 is built from 16 residues. Germline lookup yields CDR1 SGHRS and CDR2 YFSETQ. Trimming took 2 bases from V and 5 from J; bases not matched to a gene: 9. CDR3 loop: CASSLFGDRELDTQYF. In DNA, the CDR3 is TGCGCCAGCAGCTTATTCGGGGACAGGGAATTAGATACGCAGTATTTT.

The J gene is TRBJ2-3, the V gene TRBV5-4, with D perhaps matching TRBD2 (5 bases). CDR1 is SGHNT, CDR2 YYREEE, per germline (reference sequence). The V and J ends lost 6 bases and 0 bases respectively, with 17 bases between them. The CDR3 contains 16 residues. The CDR3 loop is CASNLLGATSTDTQYF. CDR3 coding DNA: TGTGCCAGCAACCTACTGGGAGCGACTAGCACAGATACGCAGTATTTT. Full variable domain (rest looked up from reference TRBV5-4 and TRBJ2-3): ETGVTQSPTHLIKTRGQQVTLRCSSQSGHNTVSWYQQALGQGPQFIFQYYREEENGRGNFPPRFSGLQFPNYSSELNVNALELDDSALYLCASNLLGATSTDTQYFGPGTRLTVL.

The chain recombines TRBV6-5 with TRBJ1-2, with TRBD1 as a possible D gene (5 bases). The CDR3 totals 12 residues. With 9 bases removed from V and 3 bases from J, the gap between germline ends came to 11 bases. Germline V gene data show CDR1 as MNHEY and CDR2 as SVGAGI. The chain's CDR3 is CARGGFDYGYTF. The CDR3 region has the DNA TGTGCCAGGGGGGGATTCGACTATGGCTACACCTTC.

Only a few counts were recorded for this clone. CDR3 bases: TGTGCCAGCAGCTTACCAATGAACACTGAAGCTTTCTTT. This gives the protein CASSLPMNTEAFF. The chain has TRBV7-9 and TRBJ1-1; no definite D call. The CDR3 length is 13 residues. V was trimmed by 2 bases and J by 0 bases, leaving 4 bases between them. Germline CDR1 is SEHNR and CDR2 is FQNEAQ (reference sequence).

This clone was found once. The chain is built from TRBV14 and TRBJ2-3; 10 nucleotides match TRBD2. The CDR3 is 15 residues long. The germline gives CDR1 SGHDN, CDR2 FVKESK. J was trimmed by 3 bases and V by 1 base; bases with no gene match: 1. The CDR3 loop is CASSQVAGGTDTQYF. CDR3 sequence (DNA): TGTGCCAGCAGCCAAGTAGCGGGGGGTACAGATACGCAGTATTTT.

This clone was detected only a few times. V gene TRBV5-1 combines with J gene TRBJ2-1; TRBD2 agrees at 11 bases. Germline V lookup: CDR1 SGHRS, CDR2 YFSETQ. Losses at the gene ends were 4 bases for V and 6 bases for J; bases not matched to a gene: 3. The CDR3 consists of 14 residues. The chain's CDR3 is CASSPTSGGNEQFF. CDR3 coding DNA: TGCGCCAGCAGCCCTACTAGCGGGGGCAATGAGCAGTTCTTC.

The chain couples TRBV27 to TRBJ1-2, with 12 nucleotides matching TRBD1. Trimming removed 2 bases from V and 4 bases from J; junction bases left unmatched: 2. The CDR3 contains 15 residues. Looked up from germline, CDR1 is MNHEY and CDR2 is SMNVEV (reference sequence). CDR3 protein: CASSLGTGGAYGYTF. For the CDR3, the DNA is TGTGCCAGCAGTTTAGGGACAGGGGGCGCCTATGGCTACACCTTC.

This clone was counted only a few times. This chain links TRBV10-3 with TRBJ1-5, with D unclear. The CDR3 runs 15 residues. Germline assignment: CDR1 ENHRY and CDR2 SYGVKD. Trimming pared 2 bases from V and 0 bases from J, leaving 8 bases between. Here the CDR3 reads CAISESTVSNQPQHF. The CDR3 region has the DNA TGTGCCATCAGTGAGAGTACAGTTAGCAATCAGCCCCAGCATTTT.

Only a few counts were recorded for this clone. The genes are TRBV7-2 and TRBJ1-1, with D unclear. The CDR3 loop spans 13 amino acids. V gave up 1 base and J gave up 3 bases, with 6 bases separating them. In germline, CDR1 is SGHTA, CDR2 FQGNSA. Written as DNA, the CDR3 is TGTGCCAGCAGCTTAGTCGGGGACACTGAAGCTTTCTTT. As protein: CASSLVGDTEAFF.

The CDR3 coding sequence is TGTGCCAGCAGCCAACTCCGAGGGACAGGGGGCGGTTATCAGGGCTACACCTTC. Translated, it gives CASSQLRGTGGGYQGYTF. The genes are TRBV14 and TRBJ1-2, with 12 bases that match TRBD1. V dropped 2 bases and J dropped 8; count of bases not matched to a gene: 15. This CDR3 region has 18 residues. The V gene's germline CDR1 is SGHDN and CDR2 FVKESK.

This rearrangement joins TRBV18 to TRBJ1-1; 8 bases are shared with TRBD1. Per germline, CDR1 KGHSH and CDR2 LQKENI. J gave up 2 bases and V 6 bases, and 5 bases lay outside the gene matches. The CDR3 is 14 residues long. The CDR3 DNA reads as TGTGCCAGCTCGCCAGGGGGCGGAAACACTGAAGCTTTCTTT. Encoded protein: CASSPGGGNTEAFF.

This chain connects TRBV5-5 to TRBJ1-1, with D unresolved. Germline V gene data show CDR1 as SGHKS and CDR2 as YYEKEE (reference sequence). The V gene lost 4 bases and the J gene lost 0 bases, with 10 bases spanning the gap. The CDR3 covers 14 residues. In DNA, the CDR3 is TGTGCCAGCAGCCCGGGGAACCTGAACACTGAAGCTTTCTTT. This sequence encodes CASSPGNLNTEAFF.

On this clone: The sample carries other DNA sequences with the same CDR3. The V call is TRBV20-1, the J call TRBJ2-7; D is uncertain. Germline-derived CDR1 and CDR2 are DFQATT and SNEGSKA (reference sequence). Trimming shortened V by 6 bases and J by 6 bases, and 12 bases separated the two germline ends. The CDR3 runs 11 residues. In nucleotides, the CDR3 is TGCAGTGCCAGATCGGGTTTCGAGCAGTACTTC. Translated: CSARSGFEQYF.

As to this clone: Other DNA sequences in the sample encode the same CDR3. The chain carries TRBV18 and TRBJ1-2, with 9 bases lining up with TRBD1. Germline trimming cut 3 bases from V and 6 bases from J; bases unmatched to any gene: 2. Germline values: CDR1 KGHSH, CDR2 LQKENI. CDR3 length equals 13 residues. CDR3: CASSPRTGDGYTF. CDR3 coding DNA: TGTGCCAGCTCACCTCGGACAGGGGATGGCTACACCTTC.

CDR3 sequence: CASSIAGQGAYEQYF. The CDR3 DNA follows: TGTGCCAGTAGTATAGCCGGACAGGGGGCATACGAGCAGTACTTC. The chain carries TRBV19 and TRBJ2-7; 11 bases line up with TRBD1. V gave up 1 base and J gave up 4 bases; unmatched junction bases: 3. The germline V gene has CDR1 LNHDA and CDR2 SQIVND (reference sequence). This CDR3 is built from 15 residues.

The chain joins TRBV11-2 to TRBJ2-5; TRBD2 matches at 13 bases. Unmatched junction bases numbered 14, after V lost 5 bases and J lost 5 bases. Germline assignment: CDR1 SGHAT and CDR2 FQNNGV. This CDR3 is 18 amino acids long. CDR3 sequence: CASSPALLAGGLGETQYF. The CDR3 DNA is TGTGCCAGCAGCCCCGCCCTACTAGCGGGGGGGCTCGGGGAGACCCAGTACTTC.